A single sample is the source of the 30 T cell receptor beta chains below, sequenced in a study of identical twins. TCRdb re-called the 5' RACE reads through MiXCR, storing one row per CDR3 protein. The sample carries 450,000 or so distinct CDR3 sequences, 13% to 15% recorded once. The sample also formed part of further work on yellow fever vaccine responses in identical twins.

The material sequenced was CD4+ T cells sorted from blood. Source of these receptors: a woman in her late teens or twenties in good health.

The genes are TRBV5-6 and TRBJ1-1, with no clear D. The CDR3 extends over 14 amino acids. Germline values: CDR1 SGHDT, CDR2 YYEEEE. The V gene lost 4 bases and the J gene lost 0 bases, with 10 bases spanning the gap. CDR3 bases: TGTGCCAGCAGCCCCCCACGTATGAACACTGAAGCTTTCTTT. It is translated as CASSPPRMNTEAFF.

The rearrangement uses TRBV3-1 and TRBJ2-1; no firm D call. This CDR3 spans 12 amino acids. V was cut by 0 bases and J by 14 bases, with 11 bases left in between. CDR1 and CDR2 (germline): LGHDT, YNNKEL (reference sequence). The CDR3 nucleotides are TGTGCCAGCAGCCAAGAAGGCCCGTTGAAGTTCTTC. It is translated as CASSQEGPLKFF.

At least ten counts were recorded for this clonotype. The chain couples TRBV4-1 to TRBJ2-3; the D gene is possibly TRBD2 (5 bases). This CDR3 comprises 18 residues. Germline V gene lookup returns CDR1 MGHRA and CDR2 YSYEKL. V was pared by 3 bases and J by 1 base, with 20 bases between. The chain's CDR3 is CASSQGSGSALGTDTQYF. The CDR3 nucleotides are TGCGCCAGCAGCCAGGGATCGGGGAGCGCCCTTGGCACAGATACGCAGTATTTT.

As DNA, the CDR3 is TGCGCCAGCAGCTTGGGGGACAGAACCTACGAGCAGTACTTC. Translation gives CASSLGDRTYEQYF. The V and J genes are TRBV5-1 and TRBJ2-7; TRBD1 agrees at 7 bases. J was trimmed by 2 bases and V by 0 bases; bases with no gene match: 2. Per the germline V gene, CDR1 is SGHRS and CDR2 is YFSETQ. This CDR3 region has 14 residues.

In this sample, this clonotype turned up many times. CDR3 DNA: TGTGCCAGCAGCCGGGCATACACAGATACGCAGTATTTT. Its translation: CASSRAYTDTQYF. This chain connects TRBV12-3 or TRBV12-4 to TRBJ2-3; no firm D call. The CDR3 loop spans 13 amino acids. Trimming cost V 6 bases and J 2 bases, with 9 bases left between them.

The table lists this clonotype with a count of one. This chain links TRBV11-2 with TRBJ2-1; 14 nucleotides agree with TRBD2. The J segment lost 5 bases and the V segment lost 0 bases, leaving 15 bases of the junction unmatched. CDR3 length: 21 residues. Germline lookup yields CDR1 SGHAT and CDR2 FQNNGV. In nucleotides, the CDR3 is TGTGCCAGCAGCTTAGAAGTAATCCGCGGACTAGCGGGGGGTTCCGACAATGAGCAGTTCTTC. Translating gives CASSLEVIRGLAGGSDNEQFF.

V usage is TRBV12-3 or TRBV12-4 and J usage is TRBJ1-6; D might be TRBD1 (5 bases). V was clipped by 6 bases and J by 3 bases, with 9 bases between them. This CDR3 contains 14 residues. The CDR3 is CASSYRRYNSPLHF. DNA for the CDR3: TGTGCCAGCAGCTACAGGCGCTATAATTCACCCCTCCACTTT.

In its sample, this clonotype was seen a few times. The V call is TRBV16, the J call TRBJ2-3; a possible D gene is TRBD2 (5 bases). The CDR3 runs 17 residues. V lost 0 bases and J 0 bases, leaving 13 bases between the germline ends. Germline CDR1 reads KGHSY; CDR2 reads FQNENV. Here the CDR3 reads CASSQSRGNWSTDTQYF. CDR3 nucleotides: TGTGCCAGCAGCCAATCGAGAGGGAACTGGAGCACAGATACGCAGTATTTT.

Only a few counts were recorded for this clonotype. The V call is TRBV28, the J call TRBJ1-1; 7 nucleotides align to TRBD1. CDR1 and CDR2 from the germline V gene are MDHEN and SYDVKM. The V segment lost 2 bases and the J segment 5 bases; nucleotides outside the gene matches: 11. The CDR3 sequence is 16 residues long. The CDR3 here is CASSLIGQVGETEAFF. The CDR3 bases are TGTGCCAGCAGTTTAATCGGACAGGTTGGGGAAACTGAAGCTTTCTTT.

The chain uses TRBV18 and TRBJ2-2, with D perhaps matching TRBD2 (5 bases). The CDR3 has 17 residues. V was pared by 0 bases and J by 1 base, with 12 bases between. From germline, CDR1 is KGHSH and CDR2 LQKENI. The chain's CDR3 is CASSPPSPGGNTGELFF. The CDR3, as DNA: TGTGCCAGCTCACCACCGTCCCCAGGAGGGAACACCGGGGAGCTGTTTTTT.

This clonotype came up many times. V is TRBV29-1 and J is TRBJ2-5; 7 bases map to TRBD1. Germline V CDR1 and CDR2: SQVTM, ANQGSEA. Trimming at V came to 1 base and at J to 4 bases, leaving 6 bases not matched to a gene. The CDR3 is 14 amino acids. The CDR3: CSVEADRARETQYF. The CDR3 DNA is TGCAGCGTTGAAGCAGACAGGGCGCGAGAGACCCAGTACTTC.

The rearrangement joins TRBV5-1 to TRBJ2-3; 11 bases are shared with TRBD1. From germline, CDR1 is SGHRS and CDR2 YFSETQ. The CDR3 has 15 residues. V lost 0 bases, J lost 6 bases, and 3 bases stayed unmatched. The CDR3 is CASSLGDRGDDTQYF. The CDR3, as DNA: TGCGCCAGCAGCTTGGGGGACAGGGGGGACGATACGCAGTATTTT.

This clonotype was recorded a few times. V gene TRBV9 combines with J gene TRBJ2-5; TRBD2 might be the D (6 bases). V lost 4 bases to trimming and J lost 4 bases, with 11 bases between them. The CDR3 sequence is 13 residues long. Looked up from germline, CDR1 is SGDLS and CDR2 is YYNGEE. The CDR3 region is CASSRLGRETQYF. For the CDR3, the DNA is TGTGCCAGCAGCCGACTAGGGCGAGAGACCCAGTACTTC.

There are many counts of this clonotype. The CDR3 region has the DNA TGTGCCACCAGTGATCGGGGGGGCTTCTACAATGAGCAGTTCTTC. Its translation: CATSDRGGFYNEQFF. The chain links TRBV24-1 to TRBJ2-1; the match to TRBD2 covers 8 bases. Trimming took 3 bases from V and 3 from J; bases not matched to a gene: 3. The CDR3 is made up of 15 amino acids. CDR1 is KGHDR and CDR2 is SFDVKD in the germline V gene.

V usage is TRBV12-3 or TRBV12-4 and J usage is TRBJ1-6, with D maybe TRBD1 (6 bases). This CDR3 contains 14 residues. V was clipped by 2 bases and J by 9 bases, with 11 bases between them. CDR3 bases: TGTGCCAGCAGTTTAAAGGGAGGGGGTTCACCCCTCCACTTT. Translated, it gives CASSLKGGGSPLHF.

This sequence joins TRBV12-3 or TRBV12-4 and TRBJ2-7; D is undetermined. CDR3 length: 14 residues. The ends were cut back, 4 bases at V and 6 bases at J, with 16 bases in the middle. In DNA form, the CDR3 reads TGTGCCAGCAGTTCGGGTCTCACCCTAACCGAGCAGTACTTC. This gives the protein CASSSGLTLTEQYF.

This clonotype turned up a few times. This rearrangement joins TRBV30 to TRBJ2-7; D is unresolved. The V gene's germline CDR1 is GTSNPN and CDR2 SVGIG (reference sequence). The V end lost 2 bases, the J end lost 3 bases, and 5 bases lay between the germline ends. The CDR3 runs 11 residues. The CDR3 DNA reads as TGTGCCTGGAGTCCTAACTACGAGCAGTACTTC. The encoded protein is CAWSPNYEQYF.

The chain recombines TRBV7-8 with TRBJ2-1, with 11 bases that match TRBD2. Germline-derived CDR1 and CDR2 are SGHVS and FQNEAQ. Unmatched junction bases numbered 12, after V lost 5 bases and J lost 9 bases. This CDR3 contains 16 residues. The CDR3 DNA reads as TGTGCCAGCAGCACTCGCTTTAGCGGGGGGGATGGTGAGCAGTTCTTC. Protein: CASSTRFSGGDGEQFF.

V gene TRBV6-2 or TRBV6-3 combines with J gene TRBJ2-1; 7 bases agree with TRBD2. Germline trimming cut 5 bases from V and 2 bases from J; bases unmatched to any gene: 6. Germline-derived CDR1 and CDR2 are MNHEY and SVGEGT. The CDR3 sequence is 15 residues long. Written as DNA, the CDR3 is TGTGCCAGCAGTCCCCCACTAGCGCCCTACAATGAGCAGTTCTTC. It specifies CASSPPLAPYNEQFF.

The chain carries TRBV7-2 and TRBJ2-3; D may match TRBD1 or TRBD2 (6 bases each). V lost 0 bases to trimming and J lost 4 bases, with 11 bases between them. This CDR3 contains 15 residues. Germline-derived CDR1 and CDR2 are SGHTA and FQGNSA. For the CDR3, the DNA is TGTGCCAGCAGCTTAGCGACTAGGGGGGCAGATACGCAGTATTTT. Its protein product is CASSLATRGADTQYF.

The chain links TRBV28 to TRBJ2-3, with 7 bases that match TRBD2. The germline gives CDR1 MDHEN, CDR2 SYDVKM. The CDR3 runs to 17 residues. V dropped 0 bases and J dropped 2; count of bases not matched to a gene: 8. CDR3 protein: CASSLWSSGALTDTQYF. As DNA, the CDR3 is TGTGCCAGCAGTTTATGGTCTAGCGGAGCACTCACAGATACGCAGTATTTT.

This clonotype was detected a few times. The chain joins TRBV5-1 to TRBJ2-5, with 12 bases fitting TRBD2. There are 18 residues in the CDR3. Per the germline V gene, CDR1 is SGHRS and CDR2 is YFSETQ. The J segment lost 0 bases and the V segment lost 5 bases, leaving 11 bases of the junction unmatched. CDR3 DNA sequence: TGCGCCAGCAGGCGTTGGACTAGCGGGGCCTCGTACCAAGAGACCCAGTACTTC. Encoded protein: CASRRWTSGASYQETQYF.

The chain couples TRBV15 to TRBJ1-4, with D possibly TRBD1 on 6 matching bases. The V end lost 1 base, the J end lost 7 bases, and 19 bases lay between the germline ends. The CDR3 length is 17 residues. Germline CDR1 and CDR2: LNHNV and YYDKDF (reference sequence). The CDR3 DNA reads as TGTGCCACCAGCAGAGTGCCGGTGGCAGGGGTGGGTGAAAAACTGTTTTTT. Translated: CATSRVPVAGVGEKLFF.

This clonotype was found a few times. The chain combines TRBV15 with TRBJ1-6, with a weak D call TRBD1 (5 bases). Germline V gene data show CDR1 as LNHNV and CDR2 as YYDKDF (reference sequence). CDR3 length equals 17 residues. Trimming removed 1 base from V and 5 bases from J, with 15 bases in between. The CDR3 region has the DNA TGTGCCACCAGCAGAGGCCGTACGGGGCTAGATAATTCACCCCTCCACTTT. This translates into CATSRGRTGLDNSPLHF.

This clonotype was detected ten times or more. DNA of the CDR3: TGTGCCAGCAGCGAGCGGGGGACAGAGAAAAACATTCAGTACTTC. Residues: CASSERGTEKNIQYF. The rearrangement links TRBV7-9 to TRBJ2-4; tentative D call: TRBD2 (8 bases). The CDR3 has 15 amino acids. Germline CDR1 and CDR2: SEHNR and FQNEAQ (reference sequence). With 5 bases removed from V and 4 bases from J, the gap between germline ends came to 15 bases.

This clonotype was picked up a small number of times. An end of the junction does not agree with germline; a read error may underlie this. V usage is TRBV5-1 and J usage is TRBJ2-1, with TRBD2 identical over 13 bases. CDR3 length: 16 amino acids. Per germline, CDR1 SGHRS and CDR2 YFSETQ. This chain's CDR3 is CASSLAGTSGNNEQFF. CDR3 coding DNA: TGTGCCAGCAGCTTAGCGGGGACTAGCGGGAACAATGAGCAGTTCTTC.

This clonotype showed up just a few times. The chain recombines TRBV19 with TRBJ2-1; 13 bases match TRBD2. The CDR3 runs to 17 residues. Germline V lookup: CDR1 LNHDA, CDR2 SQIVND (reference sequence). The V gene end was trimmed by 5 bases and the J gene end by 0 bases; junction bases not matched to a gene: 4. In nucleotides, the CDR3 is TGTGCCAGTAGTCCCAGGACTAGCGGGAGCTCCTACAATGAGCAGTTCTTC. The encoded protein is CASSPRTSGSSYNEQFF.

The CDR3: CASSQDGGFNQPQHF. The CDR3 DNA sequence: TGTGCCAGCAGCCAAGACGGGGGGTTCAATCAGCCCCAGCATTTT. The chain recombines TRBV3-1 with TRBJ1-5, with D possibly being TRBD1 (5 bases). V shed 0 bases and J shed 3 bases, with 9 bases lying between them. The length of the CDR3 is 15 residues. The germline V gene encodes CDR1 LGHDT and CDR2 YNNKEL (reference sequence). Variable domain in full (rest from reference TRBV3-1 and TRBJ1-5): DTAVSQTPKYLVTQMGNDKSIKCEQNLGHDTMYWYKQDSKKFLKIMFSYNNKELIINETVPNRFSPKSPDKAHLNLHINSLELGDSAVYFCASSQDGGFNQPQHFGDGTRLSIL.

This clonotype was seen a few times. This chain links TRBV2 with TRBJ2-2, with 7 positions matching TRBD1. Per germline, CDR1 SNHLY and CDR2 FYNNEI. Losses at the gene ends were 6 bases for V and 5 bases for J; bases not matched to a gene: 0. The CDR3 totals 12 residues. CDR3 nucleotides: TGTGCCAGCAGACAGGGGACCGGGGAGCTGTTTTTT. Its protein is CASRQGTGELFF.

This clonotype showed up just a few times. The rearrangement joins TRBV12-3 or TRBV12-4 to TRBJ2-7; possible D gene TRBD1, 6 bases. V was pared by 2 bases and J by 0 bases, with 11 bases between. The length of the CDR3 is 15 residues. CDR3 sequence reads: CASSLSDRSSYEQYF. CDR3 DNA sequence: TGTGCCAGCAGTTTATCGGACAGAAGCTCCTACGAGCAGTACTTC.